This T cell receptor (beta chain) originates from a study of shared clonotypes between healthy human individuals. Study findings and constraints: Shared clonotypes: approximately 5.3% naive CD4, about 4% naive CD8, over 2% memory CD4, 0.4% to 0.5% memory CD8.

Note on this clone: Its specificity is unknown.

Assay: immunoSEQ multiplex PCR; the TCRdb copy retains only in-frame clones and omits some. The profile shows 2.3 million or so clones, 85% to 95% of them singletons. Germline V gene sequence: CDR1 LNHNV, CDR2 YYDKDF (reference sequence). V shed 9 bases, J shed 0 bases, and the junction held 9 bases outside the gene matches. This CDR3 spans 15 amino acids. V is TRBV15 and J is TRBJ2-3; the match to TRBD1 covers 7 bases. The sequencing input was naive CD4+ T cells from PBMCs. Subset noted: CD45RA+ positively selected. The clonotype comes from a young man in good health. Some clones in this sample may be carry-over from other donors' samples. The CDR3: CATSHTGASTDTQYF. The CDR3 region has the DNA TGTGCCACAAGCCACACAGGGGCTAGCACAGATACGCAGTATTTT.